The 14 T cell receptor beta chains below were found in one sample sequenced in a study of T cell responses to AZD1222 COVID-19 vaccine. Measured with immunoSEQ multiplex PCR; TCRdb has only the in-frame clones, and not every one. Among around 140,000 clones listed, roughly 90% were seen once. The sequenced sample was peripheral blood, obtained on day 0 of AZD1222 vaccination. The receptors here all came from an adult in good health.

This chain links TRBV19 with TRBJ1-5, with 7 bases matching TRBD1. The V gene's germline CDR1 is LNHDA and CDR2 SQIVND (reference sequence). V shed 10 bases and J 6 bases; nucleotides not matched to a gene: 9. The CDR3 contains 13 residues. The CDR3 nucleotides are TGTGCCACTCAGGGGGTCCACGGTCAGCCCCAGCATTTT. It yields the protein CATQGVHGQPQHF.

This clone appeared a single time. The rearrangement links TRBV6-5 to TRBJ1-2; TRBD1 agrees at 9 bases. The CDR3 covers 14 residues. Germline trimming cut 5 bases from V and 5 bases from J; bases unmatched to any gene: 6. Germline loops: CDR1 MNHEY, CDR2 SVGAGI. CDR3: CASSRGQGLYGYTF. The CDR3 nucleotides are TGTGCCAGCAGTAGGGGACAGGGACTGTATGGCTACACCTTC.

CDR3 protein: CASSALSYEQYF. Written as DNA, the CDR3 is TGCGCCAGCAGCGCACTCTCCTACGAGCAGTACTTC. The V and J genes are TRBV5-1 and TRBJ2-7; D call uncertain. The V end was cut by 4 bases, the J end by 0 bases, with 5 bases between. The germline CDR1 and CDR2 sequences are SGHRS and YFSETQ. CDR3 length equals 12 residues.

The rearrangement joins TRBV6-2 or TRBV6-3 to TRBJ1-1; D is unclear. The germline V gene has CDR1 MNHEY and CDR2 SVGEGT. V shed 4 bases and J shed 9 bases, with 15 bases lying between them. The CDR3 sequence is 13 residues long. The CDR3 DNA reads TGTGCCAGCAGTTCGGACCCAAAAGGTAAAGCTTTCTTT. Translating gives CASSSDPKGKAFF.

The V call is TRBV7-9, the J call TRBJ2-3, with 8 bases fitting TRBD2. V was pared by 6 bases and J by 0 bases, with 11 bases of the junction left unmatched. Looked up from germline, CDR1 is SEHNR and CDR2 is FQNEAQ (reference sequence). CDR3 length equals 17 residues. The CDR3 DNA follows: TGTGCCAGCAGTTATATTCCTAGCGGGCGCAGCACAGATACGCAGTATTTT. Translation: CASSYIPSGRSTDTQYF.

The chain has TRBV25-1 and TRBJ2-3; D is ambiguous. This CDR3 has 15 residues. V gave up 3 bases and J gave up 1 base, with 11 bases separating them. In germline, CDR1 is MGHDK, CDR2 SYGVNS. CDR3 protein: CASSERDFGTDTQYF. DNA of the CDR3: TGTGCCAGCAGTGAGAGAGACTTCGGCACAGATACGCAGTATTTT.

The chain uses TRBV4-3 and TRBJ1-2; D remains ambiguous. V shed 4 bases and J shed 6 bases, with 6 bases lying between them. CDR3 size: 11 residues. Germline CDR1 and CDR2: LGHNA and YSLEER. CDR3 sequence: CASSRGNGYTF. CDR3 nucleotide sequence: TGCGCCAGCAGCCGAGGAAATGGCTACACCTTC.

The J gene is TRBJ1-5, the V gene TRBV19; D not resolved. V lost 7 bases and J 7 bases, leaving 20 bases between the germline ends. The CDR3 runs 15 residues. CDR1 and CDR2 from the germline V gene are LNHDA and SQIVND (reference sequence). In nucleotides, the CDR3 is TGTGCCAGTACCTCACTCCGGGTGGGGAACCAGCCCCAGCATTTT. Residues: CASTSLRVGNQPQHF.

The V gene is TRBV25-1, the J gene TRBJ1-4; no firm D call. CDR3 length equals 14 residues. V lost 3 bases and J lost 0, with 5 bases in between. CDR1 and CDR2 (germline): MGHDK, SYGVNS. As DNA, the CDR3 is TGTGCCAGCAGTGACGGGCCAACTAATGAAAAACTGTTTTTT. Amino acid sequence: CASSDGPTNEKLFF.

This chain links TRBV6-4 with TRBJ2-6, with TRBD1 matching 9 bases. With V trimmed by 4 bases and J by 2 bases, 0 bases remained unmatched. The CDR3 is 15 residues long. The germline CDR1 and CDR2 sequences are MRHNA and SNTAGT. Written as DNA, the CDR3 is TGTGCCAGCAGTGGGACAGGGGCTGGGGCCAACGTCCTGACTTTC. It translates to CASSGTGAGANVLTF.

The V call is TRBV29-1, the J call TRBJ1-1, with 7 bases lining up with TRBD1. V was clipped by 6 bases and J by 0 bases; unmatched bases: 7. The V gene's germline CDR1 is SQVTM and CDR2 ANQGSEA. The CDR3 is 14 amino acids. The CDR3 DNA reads TGCAGCGTGGACAGGCCTACCTTGAACACTGAAGCTTTCTTT. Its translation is CSVDRPTLNTEAFF.

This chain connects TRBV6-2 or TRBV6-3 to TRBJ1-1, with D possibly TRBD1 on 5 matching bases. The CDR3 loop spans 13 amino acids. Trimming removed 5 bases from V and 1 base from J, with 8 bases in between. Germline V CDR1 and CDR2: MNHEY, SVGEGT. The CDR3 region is CASSHRQNTEAFF. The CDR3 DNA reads TGTGCCAGCAGTCACAGGCAGAACACTGAAGCTTTCTTT.

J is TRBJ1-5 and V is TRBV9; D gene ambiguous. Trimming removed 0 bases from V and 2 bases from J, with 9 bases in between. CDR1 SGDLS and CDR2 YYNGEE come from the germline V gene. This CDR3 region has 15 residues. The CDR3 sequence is CASSVGLEGNQPQHF. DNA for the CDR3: TGTGCCAGCAGCGTAGGACTTGAAGGCAATCAGCCCCAGCATTTT.

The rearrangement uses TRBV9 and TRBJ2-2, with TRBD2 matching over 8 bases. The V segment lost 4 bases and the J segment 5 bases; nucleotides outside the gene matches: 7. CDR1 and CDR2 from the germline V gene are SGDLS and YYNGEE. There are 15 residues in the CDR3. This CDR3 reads CASSSRTSLTGELFF. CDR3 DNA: TGTGCCAGCAGCTCACGGACTAGCTTAACCGGGGAGCTGTTTTTT.